Reported below is one T cell receptor beta chain. Its antigen is still unknown. CDR1 and CDR2 from the germline V gene are LGHNA and YSLEER. The CDR3 sequence is 15 residues long. The germline V and J ends were trimmed by 5 bases and 3 bases, with 13 bases remaining between them. These data originate in a study of blood T cells in healthy people across ages. A sample-barcoded 5' primer and a J-beta primer mix were used in a second PCR of roughly 6 to 11 cycles. TCRdb reprocessed the 5' RACE reads with MiXCR, giving one entry per CDR3 protein. The sample has hundreds of thousands of distinct CDR3 sequences; around 68% are singletons. Study results and limitations: Per million T cells, TCR beta diversity dropped roughly linearly as age increased.

The material sequenced was blood. V is TRBV4-3 and J is TRBJ1-4, with D possibly being TRBD1 (6 bases). This sequence was found in a man under 40 in good health. This chain's CDR3 is CASSGQGFANEKLFF. CDR3 in DNA: TGCGCCAGCAGCGGTCAGGGGTTTGCTAATGAAAAACTGTTTTTT.